The T cell receptor beta chain under discussion was sequenced for a study of PD-1 blockade in classical Hodgkin lymphoma. Turning to the study itself: Administration of nivolumab to patients was at 3 mg/kg intravenously every 2 weeks.

The CDR3 extends over 13 amino acids. The V end lost 4 bases, the J end lost 5 bases, and 15 bases lay between the germline ends. Germline-derived CDR1 and CDR2 are GTSNPN and SVGIG (reference sequence). This clone was observed many times. Its antigen is unidentified. Overall study findings and caveats: By cycle point C4D1, TCR diversity had risen significantly in CD4+ cells (but not CD8+ cells).

Each patient relapsed following autologous stem cell transplantation, and prior brentuximab vedotin exposure differed. Clones were sequenced by immunoSEQ multiplex PCR, and TCRdb holds only the in-frame ones, with some missing. The sample lists about 93,000 clones; 81% were seen once. V usage is TRBV30 and J usage is TRBJ2-7; D tentatively fits TRBD1 or TRBD2 (5 bases each). This TCR came from a human donor with classical Hodgkin lymphoma. The input for sequencing was peripheral blood mononuclear cells (PBMCs), taken before the second cycle of nivolumab. CDR3 coding DNA: TGTGCCTGGATGCTTGGGGGTAGGGACGAGCAGTACTTC. It specifies CAWMLGGRDEQYF.